This T cell receptor beta chain was identified during a study of identical twins. The CDR3 runs to 16 residues. The V gene lost 3 bases and the J gene lost 3 bases, with 15 bases spanning the gap. Germline assignment: CDR1 MGHRA and CDR2 YSYEKL. TCRdb reanalysed the 5' RACE reads using MiXCR and keeps one entry per CDR3 protein. The profile covers 500,000 to 550,000 distinct CDR3 sequences, with less than 25% appearing a single time and around 1% taken by the ten largest. This clonotype was seen a handful of times. The sample also formed part of further work on T cells expressing NK-cell markers. That publication notes: It remained uncertain whether the expanded NKG2C+ T cell clones were specific for HCMV antigens.

Sequencing was carried out using CD4+ T cells sorted from blood. V usage is TRBV4-1 and J usage is TRBJ2-1; D possibly corresponds to TRBD2 (5 bases). This clonotype was sampled from a woman aged 18-29 years in good health. The DNA for the CDR3 is TGCGCCAGCAGCCATGGGGAGTTCGGGTACTACAATGAGCAGTTCTTC. It encodes CASSHGEFGYYNEQFF.